This TCR beta chain is drawn from a study of PD-1 blockade in classical Hodgkin lymphoma. The study, taken as a whole, reports: Reports described newly diagnosed patients as having lower baseline TCR diversity than healthy donors. What caused the repertoire differences, perhaps disease activity or prior therapy, remains undefined.

To note about this clone: Its antigen is not known.

CDR3 length: 15 residues. Germline trimming cut 3 bases from V and 7 bases from J; bases unmatched to any gene: 8. Time point given: newly diagnosed, previously untreated cHL patient sample. Researchers report purifying CD4+ T cells from thawed PBMCs by magnetic negative selection. PBMCs representing newly diagnosed, untreated classical Hodgkin lymphoma functioned as the comparison. Sequencing used immunoSEQ multiplex PCR; TCRdb keeps in-frame clones, though not all of them. Of nearly 35,000 clones detected, about 89% appear once; the ten largest clones hold 0.22%. This chain uses TRBV23-1 with TRBJ2-2, with 7 positions matching TRBD1. TRBV23-1 is assigned to the ORF class and has an uncertain function. This clonotype was obtained from a human donor with classical Hodgkin lymphoma. The sequenced sample consisted of CD4+ T cells from blood. The CDR3 here is CASSHRDRASGELFF. The CDR3 DNA reads TGCGCCAGCAGTCATAGAGACAGGGCTAGCGGGGAGCTGTTTTTT.